This TCR beta chain was obtained from a study of regulatory T cells in long-lasting Graves disease. Study observations and caveats: Persistent disease samples used TRBV28, TRBJ1-2 and TRBJ2-5 preferentially.

This clonotype was observed many times. Its antigen is not identified. For TCR beta, libraries came from iRepertoire HTBI primers and Arm-PCR of CDR3 regions. TCRdb re-called the multiplex PCR reads with MiXCR, one entry per CDR3 protein. The profile covers about 400,000 distinct CDR3 sequences, with 16% appearing a single time and 20% to 25% taken by the ten largest. The time point here: newly diagnosed GD, antithyroid drugs for less than 3 months. With RNA extracted from PBMCs as input, the TCR library was made. Clinicians diagnosed Graves' disease using American Thyroid Association guidelines. With EDTA tubes as the receptacles, 7 to 9 milliliters of peripheral blood were drawn. Per the germline V gene, CDR1 is GTSNPN and CDR2 is SVGIG (reference sequence). Trimming pared 6 bases from V and 2 bases from J, leaving 14 bases between. The CDR3 has 14 residues. The same sample was also used in a study of T cells in Graves' hyperthyroidism and ophthalmopathy. That study reports: Lactation, pregnancy, other autoimmune disease or uncontrolled infection led to exclusion of patients.

The specimen comprised peripheral blood mononuclear cells (PBMCs), sampled at new diagnosis, from a patient treated with antithyroid drugs. The sequence was collected from a woman aged 18-29 years with Graves disease. The J gene is TRBJ2-1, the V gene TRBV30; tentatively, D is TRBD2 (6 bases). The CDR3 protein is CACRTGGPYNEQFF. As DNA, the CDR3 is TGTGCCTGCAGGACCGGGGGTCCCTACAATGAGCAGTTCTTC.